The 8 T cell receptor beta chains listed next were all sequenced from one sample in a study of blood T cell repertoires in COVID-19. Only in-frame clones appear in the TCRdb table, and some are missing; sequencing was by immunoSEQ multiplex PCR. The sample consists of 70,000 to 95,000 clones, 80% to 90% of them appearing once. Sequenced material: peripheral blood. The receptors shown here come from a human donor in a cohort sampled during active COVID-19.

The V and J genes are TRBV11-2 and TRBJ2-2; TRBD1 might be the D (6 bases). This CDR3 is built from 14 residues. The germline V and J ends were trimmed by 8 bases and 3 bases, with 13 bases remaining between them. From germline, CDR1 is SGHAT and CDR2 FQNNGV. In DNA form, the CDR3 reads TGTGCCAGCTTAACGGGACAACACACCGGGGAGCTGTTTTTT. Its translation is CASLTGQHTGELFF. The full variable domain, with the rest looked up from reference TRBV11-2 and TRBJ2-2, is EAGVAQSPRYKIIEKRQSVAFWCNPISGHATLYWYQQILGQGPKLLIQFQNNGVVDDSQLPKDRFSAERLKGVDSTLKIQPAKLEDSAVYLCASLTGQHTGELFFGEGSRLTVL.

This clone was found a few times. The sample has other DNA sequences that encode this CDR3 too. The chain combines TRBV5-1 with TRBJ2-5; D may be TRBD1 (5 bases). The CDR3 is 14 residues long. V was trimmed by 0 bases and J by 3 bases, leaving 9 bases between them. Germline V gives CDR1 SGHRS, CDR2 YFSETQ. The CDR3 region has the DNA TGCGCCAGCAGCTTGGCCAGGGAAAAAGAGACCCAGTACTTC. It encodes CASSLAREKETQYF.

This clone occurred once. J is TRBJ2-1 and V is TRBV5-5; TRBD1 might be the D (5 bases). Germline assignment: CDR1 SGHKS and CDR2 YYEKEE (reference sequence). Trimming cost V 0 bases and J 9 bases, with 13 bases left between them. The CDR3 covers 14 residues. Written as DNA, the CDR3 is TGTGCCAGCAGCTTGGGACCCCAGGGCAGTGAGCAGTTCTTC. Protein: CASSLGPQGSEQFF. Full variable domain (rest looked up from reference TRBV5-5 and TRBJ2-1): DAGVTQSPTHLIKTRGQQVTLRCSPISGHKSVSWYQQVLGQGPQFIFQYYEKEERGRGNFPDRFSARQFPNYSSELNVNALLLGDSALYLCASSLGPQGSEQFFGPGTRLTVL.

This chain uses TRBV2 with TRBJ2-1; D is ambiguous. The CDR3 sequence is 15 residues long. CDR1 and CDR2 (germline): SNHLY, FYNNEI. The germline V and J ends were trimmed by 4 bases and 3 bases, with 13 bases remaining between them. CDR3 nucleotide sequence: TGTGCCAGCAGTGCCCGGTCTGCAGGCTACAATGAGCAGTTCTTC. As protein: CASSARSAGYNEQFF.

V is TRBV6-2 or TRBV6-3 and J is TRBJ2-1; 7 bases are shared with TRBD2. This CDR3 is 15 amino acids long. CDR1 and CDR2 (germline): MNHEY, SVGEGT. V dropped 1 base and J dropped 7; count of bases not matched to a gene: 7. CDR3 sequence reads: CASSYWSGGRNEQFF. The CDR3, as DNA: TGTGCCAGCAGTTACTGGTCGGGGGGTCGGAATGAGCAGTTCTTC.

In nucleotides, the CDR3 is TGTGCCAGCAGTTTGTTGGACAGGAACACTGAAGCTTTCTTT. The encoded protein is CASSLLDRNTEAFF. This chain joins TRBV6-5 and TRBJ1-1; D is perhaps TRBD1 (6 bases). The CDR3 is made up of 14 amino acids. Trimming took off 4 bases at V and 1 base at J, with 10 bases between the two ends. The germline CDR1 and CDR2 sequences are MNHEY and SVGAGI.

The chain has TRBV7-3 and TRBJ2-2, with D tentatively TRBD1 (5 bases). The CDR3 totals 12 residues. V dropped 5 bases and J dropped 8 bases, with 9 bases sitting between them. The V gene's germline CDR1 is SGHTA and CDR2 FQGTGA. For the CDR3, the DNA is TGTGCCAGCAGCGTTTCAGGGGGGGAGCTGTTTTTT. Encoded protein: CASSVSGGELFF.

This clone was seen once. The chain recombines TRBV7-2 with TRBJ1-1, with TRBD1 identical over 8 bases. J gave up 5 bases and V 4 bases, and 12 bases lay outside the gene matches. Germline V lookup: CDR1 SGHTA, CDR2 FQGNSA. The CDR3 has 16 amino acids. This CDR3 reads CASSYKHTGGGTEAFF. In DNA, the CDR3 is TGTGCCAGCAGCTATAAACATACAGGGGGAGGGACTGAAGCTTTCTTT.